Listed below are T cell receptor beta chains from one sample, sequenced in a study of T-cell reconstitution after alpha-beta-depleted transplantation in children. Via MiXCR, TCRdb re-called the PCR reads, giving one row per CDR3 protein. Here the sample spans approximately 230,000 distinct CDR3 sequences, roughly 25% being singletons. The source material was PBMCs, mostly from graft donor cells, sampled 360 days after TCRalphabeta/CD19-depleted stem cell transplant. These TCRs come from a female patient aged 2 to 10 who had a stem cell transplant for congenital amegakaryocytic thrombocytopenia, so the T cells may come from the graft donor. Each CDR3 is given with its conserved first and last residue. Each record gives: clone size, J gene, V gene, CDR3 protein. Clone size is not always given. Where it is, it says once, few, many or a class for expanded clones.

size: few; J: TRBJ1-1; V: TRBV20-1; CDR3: CSARVADPGRAFF
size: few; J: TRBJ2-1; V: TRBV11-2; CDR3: CASSNPPHYNEQFF
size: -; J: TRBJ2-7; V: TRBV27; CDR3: CASSLFWGSYEQYF
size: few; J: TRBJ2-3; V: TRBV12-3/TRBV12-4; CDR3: CASSSPKRQGGQYF
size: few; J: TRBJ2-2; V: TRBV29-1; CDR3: CSAGQGARTGELFF
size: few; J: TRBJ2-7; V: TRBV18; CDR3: CASSPGLGEQYF
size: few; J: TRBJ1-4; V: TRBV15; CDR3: CATSRDPREAYEKLFF
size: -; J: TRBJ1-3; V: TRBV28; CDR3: CASSLGATLSGNTIYF
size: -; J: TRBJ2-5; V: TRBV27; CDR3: CASTTGPQETQYF
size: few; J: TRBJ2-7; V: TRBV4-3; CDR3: CASSQEPGVISPYEQYF
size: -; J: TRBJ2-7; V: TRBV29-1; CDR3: CSVTTVHRGAREQYF
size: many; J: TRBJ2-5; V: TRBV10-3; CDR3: CAISSRGAGETQYF
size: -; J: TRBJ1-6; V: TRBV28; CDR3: CASRLPVSNSPLHF
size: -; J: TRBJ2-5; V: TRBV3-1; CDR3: CASSPGLAGGLKETQYF
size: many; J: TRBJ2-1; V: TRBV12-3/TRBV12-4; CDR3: CASRYTGVNEQFF
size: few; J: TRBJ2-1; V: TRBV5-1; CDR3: CASSAFAGGFLYNEQFF
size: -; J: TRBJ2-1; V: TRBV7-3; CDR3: CASSKLGLAGDNEQFF
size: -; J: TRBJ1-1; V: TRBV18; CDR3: CASSPRGPGVDTEAFF
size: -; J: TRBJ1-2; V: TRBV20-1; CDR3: CSARHTGGYGYTF
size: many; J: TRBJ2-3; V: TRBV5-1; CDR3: CASSLSQYTDTQYF
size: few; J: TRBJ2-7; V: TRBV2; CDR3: CASRAGTELAVGEQYF
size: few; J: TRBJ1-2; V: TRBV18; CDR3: CASSGQPYGYTF
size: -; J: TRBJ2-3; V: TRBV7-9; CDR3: CASSGLKSTDTQYF
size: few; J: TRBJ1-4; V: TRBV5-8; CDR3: CASSLLRTALFNEKLFF
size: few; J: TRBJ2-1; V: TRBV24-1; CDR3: CATSDFGSGRVQFF
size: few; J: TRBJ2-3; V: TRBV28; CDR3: CASRTGADTQYF
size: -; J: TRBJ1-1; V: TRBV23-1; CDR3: CASSQSKAGRNTEAFF
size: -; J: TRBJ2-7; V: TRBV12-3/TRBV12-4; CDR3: CASSQSQGLGEQYF
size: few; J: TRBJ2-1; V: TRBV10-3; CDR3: CAISESMAGRGNNEQFF
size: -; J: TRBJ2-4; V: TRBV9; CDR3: CASSAGLADVAKNIQYF
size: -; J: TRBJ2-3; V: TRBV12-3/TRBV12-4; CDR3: CASSLGQIHTDTQYF